A single T cell receptor beta chain is shown here with its context. Its antigen is undetermined. In germline, CDR1 is SGHRS, CDR2 YFSETQ. The CDR3 extends over 17 amino acids. Trimming cost V 3 bases and J 5 bases; bases outside gene matches: 11. This record comes from a study of a mutant IDH1 vaccine in newly diagnosed glioma. The table came from immunoSEQ multiplex PCR; TCRdb's copy has only in-frame clones and leaves some out. The top ten hold under 6% of the sample, which has some 44,000 clones, around 83% seen once. Time point described: week 35, safety follow-up. With topical imiquimod, each dose of the vaccine consisted of 300 ug of mutant IDH1 20-mer peptide.

V is TRBV5-1 and J is TRBJ2-7, with 13 bases that match TRBD2. The clonotype originates from a woman aged 45-59 years with glioma. The sample here was PBMCs, taken from a glioma patient whose treatment included an IDH1 peptide vaccine. The CDR3 reads CASSSTSGGYSVHEQYF. The CDR3 DNA sequence: TGCGCCAGCAGCTCGACTAGCGGGGGGTACTCTGTCCACGAGCAGTACTTC.